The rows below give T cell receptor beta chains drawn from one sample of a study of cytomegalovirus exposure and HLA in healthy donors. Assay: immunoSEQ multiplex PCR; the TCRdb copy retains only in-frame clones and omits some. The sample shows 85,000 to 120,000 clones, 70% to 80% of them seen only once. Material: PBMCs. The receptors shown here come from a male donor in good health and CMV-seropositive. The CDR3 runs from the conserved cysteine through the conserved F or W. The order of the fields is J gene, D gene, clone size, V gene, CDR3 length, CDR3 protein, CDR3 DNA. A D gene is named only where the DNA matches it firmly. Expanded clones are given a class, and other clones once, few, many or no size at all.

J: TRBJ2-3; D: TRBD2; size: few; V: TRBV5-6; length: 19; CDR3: CASSYPGLAGLGSVNTQYF; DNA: TGTGCCAGCAGCTACCCGGGACTAGCGGGATTGGGGTCGGTGAATACGCAGTATTTT
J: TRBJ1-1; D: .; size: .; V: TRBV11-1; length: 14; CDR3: CASSYTGPNTEAFF; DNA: TGTGCCAGCAGCTATACAGGGCCGAACACTGAAGCTTTCTTT
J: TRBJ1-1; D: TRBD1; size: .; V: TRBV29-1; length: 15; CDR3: CSVDRTGVVNTEAFF; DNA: TGCAGCGTTGACAGGACAGGGGTAGTGAACACTGAAGCTTTCTTT
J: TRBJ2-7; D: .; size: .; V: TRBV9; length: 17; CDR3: CASSVGLQGRSSYEQYF; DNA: TGTGCCAGCAGCGTAGGTCTGCAGGGGCGCAGCTCCTACGAGCAGTACTTC
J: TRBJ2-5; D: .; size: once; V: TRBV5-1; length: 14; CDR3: CASSLAGQQETQYF; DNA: TGCGCCAGCAGCTTGGCGGGACAACAAGAGACCCAGTACTTC
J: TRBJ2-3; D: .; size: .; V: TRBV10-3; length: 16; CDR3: CAISESQLRNTDTQYF; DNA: TGTGCCATCAGTGAGTCGCAACTACGTAACACAGATACGCAGTATTTT
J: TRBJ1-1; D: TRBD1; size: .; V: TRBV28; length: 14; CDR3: CASTPPGGRTEAFF; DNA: TGTGCCAGCACTCCACCAGGGGGGCGAACTGAAGCTTTCTTT
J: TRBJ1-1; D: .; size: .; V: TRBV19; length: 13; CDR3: CASSMGGGTEAFF; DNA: TGTGCCAGTAGTATGGGGGGGGGCACTGAAGCTTTCTTT
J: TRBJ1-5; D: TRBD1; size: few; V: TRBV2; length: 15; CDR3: CASSEDWTGGQPQHF; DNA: TGTGCCAGCAGTGAAGATTGGACAGGGGGACAGCCCCAGCATTTT
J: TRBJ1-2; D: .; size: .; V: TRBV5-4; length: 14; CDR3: CASSPRGDTYGYTF; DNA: TGTGCCAGCAGCCCCCGGGGTGACACCTATGGCTACACCTTC
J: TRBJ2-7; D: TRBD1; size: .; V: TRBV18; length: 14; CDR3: CASSTGQGAYEQYF; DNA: TGTGCCAGCTCAACGGGACAGGGGGCCTACGAGCAGTACTTC
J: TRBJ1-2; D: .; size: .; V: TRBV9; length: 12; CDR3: CASSMGGGGYTF; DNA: TGTGCCAGCAGCATGGGCGGGGGCGGCTACACCTTC
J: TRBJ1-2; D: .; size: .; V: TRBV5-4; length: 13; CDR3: CASSLDRNYGYTF; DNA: TGTGCCAGCAGCTTGGACCGGAACTATGGCTACACCTTC
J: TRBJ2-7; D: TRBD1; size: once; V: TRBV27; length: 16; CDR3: CASSWAVGQGAGEQYF; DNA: TGTGCCAGCAGTTGGGCGGTGGGACAGGGGGCCGGCGAGCAGTACTTC
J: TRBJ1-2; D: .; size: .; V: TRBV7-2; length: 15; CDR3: CASSLTATLNYGYTF; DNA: TGTGCCAGCAGCTTAACAGCCACCCTTAACTATGGCTACACCTTC
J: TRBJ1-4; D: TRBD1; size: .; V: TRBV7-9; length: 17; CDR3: CSSSRLAGQGLSEKLFF; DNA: TGTTCCAGCAGCCGACTCGCCGGACAGGGCTTGTCGGAAAAACTGTTTTTT
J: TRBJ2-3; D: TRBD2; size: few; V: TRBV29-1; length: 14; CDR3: CSAPLGGSTDTQYF; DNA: TGCAGCGCCCCCCTCGGGGGGAGCACAGATACGCAGTATTTT
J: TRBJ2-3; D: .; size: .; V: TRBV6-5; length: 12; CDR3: CASSSDGDTQYF; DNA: TGTGCCAGCAGTTCTGACGGGGATACGCAGTATTTT
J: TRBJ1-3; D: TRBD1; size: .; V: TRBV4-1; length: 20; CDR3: CASSQETGQGLLDSGNTIYF; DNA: TGCGCCAGCAGCCAAGAAACGGGACAGGGTTTACTAGACTCTGGAAACACCATATATTTT
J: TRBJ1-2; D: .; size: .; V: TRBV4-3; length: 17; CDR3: CASSQHSGKQGGYGYTF; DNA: TGCGCCAGCAGCCAACATTCCGGGAAACAGGGCGGCTATGGCTACACCTTC
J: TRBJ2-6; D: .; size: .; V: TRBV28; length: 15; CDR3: CASSLGTSGANVLTF; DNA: TGTGCCAGCAGTTTAGGGACATCTGGGGCCAACGTCCTGACTTTC
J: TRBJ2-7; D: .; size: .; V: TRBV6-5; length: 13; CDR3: CASSYSRSYEQYF; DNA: TGTGCCAGCAGTTACTCCAGATCCTACGAGCAGTACTTC
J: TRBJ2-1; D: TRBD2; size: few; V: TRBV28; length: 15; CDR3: CASSLAGGTYNEQFF; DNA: TGTGCCAGCAGTTTGGCGGGGGGCACCTACAATGAGCAGTTCTTC
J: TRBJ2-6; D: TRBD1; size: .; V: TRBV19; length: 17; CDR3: CASSVDRGRSGANVLTF; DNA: TGTGCCAGTAGTGTGGACAGGGGGAGGTCTGGGGCCAACGTCCTGACTTTC
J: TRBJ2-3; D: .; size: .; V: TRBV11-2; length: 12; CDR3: CASSPGTDTQYF; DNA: TGTGCCAGCAGCCCCGGTACAGATACGCAGTATTTT
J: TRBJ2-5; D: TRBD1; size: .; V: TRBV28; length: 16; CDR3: CASRAQGARDQETQYF; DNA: TGTGCCAGCAGGGCACAGGGGGCGCGGGACCAAGAGACCCAGTACTTC
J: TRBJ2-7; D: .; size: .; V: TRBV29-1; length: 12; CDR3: CSVEAGVYEQYF; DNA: TGCAGCGTTGAGGCAGGGGTGTACGAGCAGTACTTC
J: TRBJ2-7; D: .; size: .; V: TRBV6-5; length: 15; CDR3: CASSYSRLAGYEQYF; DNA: TGTGCCAGCAGTTACTCTCGTCTAGCCGGTTACGAGCAGTACTTC
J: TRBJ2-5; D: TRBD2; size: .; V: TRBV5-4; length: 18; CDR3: CASSAGPRLAGDGETQYF; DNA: TGTGCCAGCAGCGCGGGTCCTAGGCTAGCGGGAGACGGAGAGACCCAGTACTTC
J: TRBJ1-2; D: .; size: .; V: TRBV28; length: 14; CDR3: CASSFSSPPYGYTF; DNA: TGTGCCAGCAGTTTTTCGAGTCCCCCCTATGGCTACACCTTC
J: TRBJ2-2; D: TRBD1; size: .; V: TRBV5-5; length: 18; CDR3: CASSLGGGGSASTGELFF; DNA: TGTGCCAGCAGCTTAGGGGGCGGTGGTTCAGCGAGCACCGGGGAGCTGTTTTTT
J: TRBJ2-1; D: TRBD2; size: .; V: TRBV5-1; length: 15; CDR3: CASSLQTSGVGEQFF; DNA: TGCGCCAGCAGCCTCCAGACTAGCGGGGTCGGGGAGCAGTTCTTC
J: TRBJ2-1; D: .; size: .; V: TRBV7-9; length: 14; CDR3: CASSLSQRYNEQFF; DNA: TGTGCCAGCAGCTTGTCACAGCGGTACAATGAGCAGTTCTTC
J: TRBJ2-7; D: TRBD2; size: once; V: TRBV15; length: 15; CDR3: CATSRGSGGAYEQYF; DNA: TGTGCCACCAGCAGGGGATCCGGGGGGGCTTACGAGCAGTACTTC
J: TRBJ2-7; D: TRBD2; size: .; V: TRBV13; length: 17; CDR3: CASSLGTSGILSYEQYF; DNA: TGTGCCAGCAGCTTAGGGACTAGCGGGATTCTCTCCTACGAGCAGTACTTC
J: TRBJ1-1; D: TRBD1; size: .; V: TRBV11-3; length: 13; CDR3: CASSHRGYTEAFF; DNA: TGTGCCAGCAGCCACAGGGGGTACACTGAAGCTTTCTTT
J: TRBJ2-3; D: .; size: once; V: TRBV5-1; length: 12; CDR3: CASSLGGYTQYF; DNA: TGCGCCAGCAGCTTGGGAGGGTATACGCAGTATTTT
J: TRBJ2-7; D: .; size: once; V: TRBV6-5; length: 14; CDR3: CASSYGLGGGEQYF; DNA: TGTGCCAGCAGTTACGGACTGGGAGGCGGCGAGCAGTACTTC
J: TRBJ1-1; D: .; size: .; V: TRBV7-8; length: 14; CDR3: CASSRIGVSTEAFF; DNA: TGTGCCAGCAGCCGCATCGGGGTTAGCACTGAAGCTTTCTTT
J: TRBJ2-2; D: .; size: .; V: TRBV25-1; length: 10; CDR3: CASTSGELFF; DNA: TGTGCCAGCACGTCCGGGGAGCTGTTTTTT
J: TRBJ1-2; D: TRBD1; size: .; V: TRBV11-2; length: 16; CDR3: CASSEIGQGPGRGYTF; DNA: TGTGCCAGCAGCGAGATCGGACAGGGCCCAGGTCGTGGCTACACCTTC
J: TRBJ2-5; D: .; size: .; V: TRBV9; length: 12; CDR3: CASGSGQETQYF; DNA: TGTGCCAGCGGGAGCGGACAAGAGACCCAGTACTTC